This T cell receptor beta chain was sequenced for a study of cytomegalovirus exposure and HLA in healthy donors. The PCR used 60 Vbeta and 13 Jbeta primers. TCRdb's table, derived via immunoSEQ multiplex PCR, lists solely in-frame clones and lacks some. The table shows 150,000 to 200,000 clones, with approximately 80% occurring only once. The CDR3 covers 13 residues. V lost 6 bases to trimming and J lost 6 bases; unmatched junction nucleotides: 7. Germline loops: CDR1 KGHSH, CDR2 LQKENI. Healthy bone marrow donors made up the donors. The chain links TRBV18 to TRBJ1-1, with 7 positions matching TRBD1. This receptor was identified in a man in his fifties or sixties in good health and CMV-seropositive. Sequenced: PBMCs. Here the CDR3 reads CASSPTGFPEAFF. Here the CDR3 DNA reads TGTGCCAGCTCTCCGACAGGGTTCCCTGAAGCTTTCTTT.